The 28 T cell receptor beta chains below were found in one sample sequenced in a study of blood T cell repertoires in COVID-19 (TCRdb year 2020). Libraries were constructed by the immunoSEQ multiplex PCR assay. What TCRdb holds here is the immuneACCESS table cut down to in-frame rearrangements. Part of the clones is not present; checked against another copy, under half of the missing clones reflect an unresolved V gene, and the others are unexplained. This sample gives 300,000 to 400,000 clones in total; more than 75% of them show up just once. About 3.5% of the sample goes to the ten largest clones. The sequenced material came from peripheral blood. These receptor sequences come from a woman younger than 35 who had recovered from COVID-19.

This clone was seen only a few times. The chain carries TRBV5-1 and TRBJ2-1, with 11 bases fitting TRBD2. CDR3 length: 14 residues. J lost 7 bases, V lost 3 bases, and 3 bases had no gene match. Germline lookup yields CDR1 SGHRS and CDR2 YFSETQ. The CDR3 DNA reads as TGCGCCAGCAGCTCTACTAGCGGGAGTAATGAGCAGTTCTTC. Its protein is CASSSTSGSNEQFF.

The rearrangement uses TRBV5-1 and TRBJ2-3, with 10 bases fitting TRBD2. Germline lookup yields CDR1 SGHRS and CDR2 YFSETQ. The V gene end was trimmed by 0 bases and the J gene end by 1 base; junction bases not matched to a gene: 5. This CDR3 has 17 amino acids. CDR3 residues: CASSLGLAGVGTDTQYF. CDR3 nucleotide sequence: TGCGCCAGCAGCTTGGGCCTAGCGGGAGTTGGCACAGATACGCAGTATTTT.

This chain uses TRBV7-2 with TRBJ1-6; D unresolved. Germline V gene sequence: CDR1 SGHTA, CDR2 FQGNSA. V lost 0 bases and J 7 bases, leaving 4 bases between the germline ends. This CDR3 is 13 amino acids long. CDR3 sequence (DNA): TGTGCCAGCAGCTTAGCCCGGAATTCACCCCTCCACTTT. It yields the protein CASSLARNSPLHF.

This clone is a singleton in its sample. This chain joins TRBV10-3 and TRBJ2-4, with a weak D call TRBD1 (5 bases). V shed 10 bases and J shed 1 base, with 14 bases lying between them. This CDR3 comprises 14 residues. Germline CDR1 reads ENHRY; CDR2 reads SYGVKD. For the CDR3, the DNA is TGTGCCACACAGGAGAAGGGGGCCAAAAACATTCAGTACTTC. It encodes CATQEKGAKNIQYF.

The chain uses TRBV27 and TRBJ2-3; D may be TRBD1 (6 bases). The germline V and J ends were trimmed by 0 bases and 6 bases, with 13 bases remaining between them. The CDR3 sequence is 15 residues long. Germline CDR1 and CDR2: MNHEY and SMNVEV (reference sequence). The CDR3 nucleotides read TGTGCCAGCAGTTTATCAGGGGGTCCCGGGGATACGCAGTATTTT. Amino acids: CASSLSGGPGDTQYF.

This clone was found a few times. V is TRBV12-5 and J is TRBJ2-2; tentative D call: TRBD1 (5 bases). Germline V gene data show CDR1 as LGHNT and CDR2 as FRNRAP. CDR3 length: 15 amino acids. The germline V and J ends were trimmed by 0 bases and 4 bases, with 9 bases remaining between them. CDR3 amino acids: CASGLVRTGTGELFF. The CDR3 coding sequence is TGTGCTAGTGGTTTGGTACGAACAGGCACCGGGGAGCTGTTTTTT. The full variable domain, in which reference TRBV12-5 and TRBJ2-2 provide the parts outside the CDR3, is DARVTQTPRHKVTEMGQEVTMRCQPILGHNTVFWYRQTMMQGLELLAYFRNRAPLDDSGMPKDRFSAEMPDATLATLKIQPSEPRDSAVYFCASGLVRTGTGELFFGEGSRLTVL.

This chain links TRBV5-4 with TRBJ2-1; TRBD1 matches 7 bases. Germline values: CDR1 SGHNT, CDR2 YYREEE (reference sequence). CDR3 size: 14 residues. V lost 4 bases and J lost 3; bases outside the gene matches: 4. In DNA, the CDR3 is TGTGCCAGCAGCGGGACAGAACTCTACAATGAGCAGTTCTTC. This gives the protein CASSGTELYNEQFF.

The chain links TRBV7-2 to TRBJ2-1; possibly TRBD2 for D (6 bases). This CDR3 spans 14 amino acids. V lost 5 bases and J lost 10, with 18 bases in between. Germline-derived CDR1 and CDR2 are SGHTA and FQGNSA. Written as DNA, the CDR3 is TGTGCCAGCAGCGGAACTAGCCCGTCGCTGGAGCAGTTCTTC. Translation gives CASSGTSPSLEQFF.

The chain joins TRBV11-2 to TRBJ2-3; weak D call: TRBD1 (6 bases). CDR1 is SGHAT and CDR2 is FQNNGV in the germline V gene. The CDR3 is made up of 14 amino acids. Deletions cut 4 bases from V and 3 bases from J, with 11 bases between. CDR3 protein: CASSYRDTTDTQYF. The CDR3 DNA sequence: TGTGCCAGCAGCTACCGGGACACTACAGATACGCAGTATTTT.

The chain uses TRBV4-3 and TRBJ1-1; 7 nucleotides align to TRBD1. Trimming cost V 3 bases and J 4 bases; bases outside gene matches: 2. Germline lookup yields CDR1 LGHNA and CDR2 YSLEER. This CDR3 has 13 residues. The DNA of the CDR3 is TGCGCCAGCAGCCATCGACAGGGCACTGAAGCTTTCTTT. Protein product: CASSHRQGTEAFF.

The chain's CDR3 is CASSLGTGKGHEQYV. For the CDR3, the DNA is TGTGCCAGCAGCTTGGGGACAGGGAAGGGCCACGAGCAGTACGTC. The V call is TRBV5-4, the J call TRBJ2-7; 8 bases are shared with TRBD1. The J segment lost 5 bases and the V segment lost 0 bases, leaving 7 bases of the junction unmatched. The CDR3 extends over 15 amino acids. Germline CDR1 reads SGHNT; CDR2 reads YYREEE (reference sequence).

This sequence joins TRBV19 and TRBJ1-4; 10 positions agree with TRBD1. The CDR3 is made up of 15 amino acids. V gave up 3 bases and J gave up 6 bases; unmatched junction bases: 4. CDR1 is LNHDA and CDR2 is SQIVND in the germline V gene (reference sequence). The DNA of the CDR3 is TGTGCCAGTAGTATGTTCGGACAGGGGGATGAAAAACTGTTTTTT. Translation: CASSMFGQGDEKLFF.

The genes are TRBV9 and TRBJ2-1, with 7 bases fitting TRBD2. With 4 bases clipped from V and 2 bases from J, the junction kept 6 bases outside the gene matches. The V gene's germline CDR1 is SGDLS and CDR2 YYNGEE. The CDR3 length is 15 residues. CDR3 residues: CASSPTGGTYNEQFF. DNA of the CDR3: TGTGCCAGCAGCCCGACGGGGGGTACCTACAATGAGCAGTTCTTC.

Regarding this clone: At one end, the junction sequence differs from germline, possibly due to a read error. The chain carries TRBV7-2 and TRBJ1-5; D might be TRBD1 (5 bases). The CDR3 contains 18 residues. Germline CDR1 is SGHTA and CDR2 is FQGNSA. CDR3 region: CANSLARAGVASNQPQHF. CDR3 sequence (DNA): TGTGCCAACAGCTTAGCGAGGGCGGGGGTAGCGAGCAATCAGCCCCAGCATTTT.

The gene calls are TRBV6-5 and TRBJ1-2; D may be TRBD1 (6 bases). The CDR3 length is 13 residues. Trimming removed 6 bases from V and 3 bases from J, with 11 bases in between. Germline CDR1 and CDR2: MNHEY and SVGAGI. The CDR3 loop is CASRDSPYYGYTF. Here the CDR3 DNA reads TGTGCCAGCAGGGACAGCCCTTACTATGGCTACACCTTC.

This chain links TRBV5-6 with TRBJ1-3, with D unclear. Trimming removed 4 bases at V and 3 bases at J, with 14 bases between. This CDR3 contains 15 residues. CDR1 is SGHDT, CDR2 YYEEEE, per germline. The CDR3 is CASSVGLVRGNTIYF. The CDR3 DNA is TGTGCCAGCAGCGTTGGGCTGGTTCGTGGAAACACCATATATTTT. The whole variable domain, filled in from reference TRBV5-6 and TRBJ1-3, reads DAGVTQSPTHLIKTRGQQVTLRCSPKSGHDTVSWYQQALGQGPQFIFQYYEEEERQRGNFPDRFSGHQFPNYSSELNVNALLLGDSALYLCASSVGLVRGNTIYFGEGSWLTVV.

In DNA, the CDR3 is TGTGCCAGCAGCCCGGGACAGGGACTCTTCTACGAGCAGTACGTC. The encoded protein is CASSPGQGLFYEQYV. V gene TRBV7-9 combines with J gene TRBJ2-7; 9 bases are a match to TRBD1. Germline loops: CDR1 SEHNR, CDR2 FQNEAQ (reference sequence). After removal of 5 bases from V and 3 bases from J, the junction contained 8 bases not matched to a gene. CDR3 size: 15 residues.

The rearrangement uses TRBV4-3 and TRBJ1-2; TRBD1 matches 10 bases. Germline V gene data show CDR1 as LGHNA and CDR2 as YSLEER. The CDR3 length is 18 residues. Trimming at V came to 0 bases and at J to 6 bases, leaving 13 bases not matched to a gene. CDR3 in amino acids: CASSQEGIRDRGPNGYTF. The CDR3 DNA sequence: TGCGCCAGCAGCCAAGAGGGGATCCGGGACAGGGGCCCCAATGGCTACACCTTC.

The chain carries TRBV7-9 and TRBJ2-1; TRBD2 aligns across 7 bases. The V gene end was trimmed by 5 bases and the J gene end by 3 bases; junction bases not matched to a gene: 1. CDR1 is SEHNR and CDR2 is FQNEAQ in the germline V gene (reference sequence). The CDR3 covers 13 residues. CDR3 loop: CASSGTNYNEQFF. The CDR3 bases are TGTGCCAGCAGCGGGACTAACTACAATGAGCAGTTCTTC. Full variable domain (missing parts from reference TRBV7-9 and TRBJ2-1): DTGVSQNPRHKITKRGQNVTFRCDPISEHNRLYWYRQTLGQGPEFLTYFQNEAQLEKSRLLSDRFSAERPKGSFSTLEIQRTEQGDSAMYLCASSGTNYNEQFFGPGTRLTVL.

This chain joins TRBV7-2 and TRBJ1-2; tentative D call: TRBD1 (5 bases). Trimming stripped 4 bases from V and 8 bases from J, with 23 bases between. The germline gives CDR1 SGHTA, CDR2 FQGNSA. The CDR3 is made up of 16 amino acids. CDR3 protein: CASSSYVAGPRRGYTF. CDR3 nucleotide sequence: TGTGCCAGCAGCTCCTATGTGGCAGGGCCTAGGCGGGGCTACACCTTC.

The chain recombines TRBV6-5 with TRBJ2-3, with D perhaps matching TRBD2 (6 bases). Deletions cut 7 bases from V and 5 bases from J, with 13 bases between. Germline V CDR1 and CDR2: MNHEY, SVGAGI. The CDR3 sequence is 13 residues long. The CDR3 region has the DNA TGTGCCAGCAATGCGGGACCCGAAGATACGCAGTATTTT. Its translation is CASNAGPEDTQYF.

The chain employs TRBV2 and TRBJ2-1, with TRBD2 as a possible D gene (5 bases). The CDR3 consists of 12 residues. The germline V gene encodes CDR1 SNHLY and CDR2 FYNNEI. V lost 4 bases and J 9 bases, leaving 10 bases between the germline ends. The CDR3, as DNA: TGTGCCAGCAGTGTAACGGCGGGTGAGCAGTTCTTC. This encodes CASSVTAGEQFF.

The rearrangement uses TRBV24-1 and TRBJ2-7; TRBD2 aligns across 8 bases. The V and J ends lost 6 bases and 4 bases, in that order; junction bases with no gene match: 7. The CDR3 is 14 residues long. The germline V gene encodes CDR1 KGHDR and CDR2 SFDVKD. CDR3 coding DNA: TGTGCCACCAGTCCGGGACTAGAATATTACGAGCAGTACGTC. Its protein product is CATSPGLEYYEQYV.

The chain couples TRBV5-6 to TRBJ2-7; 7 bases are a match to TRBD1. Germline V gene data show CDR1 as SGHDT and CDR2 as YYEEEE. Losses at the gene ends were 4 bases for V and 3 bases for J; bases not matched to a gene: 10. This CDR3 contains 15 residues. DNA for the CDR3: TGTGCCAGCAGCCCCGGGACAGAAGGGATCTACGAGCAGTACGTC. It yields the protein CASSPGTEGIYEQYV.

The genes are TRBV18 and TRBJ2-3; D may be TRBD2 (9 bases). V was pared by 3 bases and J by 2 bases, with 36 bases between. The CDR3 runs to 23 residues. Germline assignment: CDR1 KGHSH and CDR2 LQKENI. DNA for the CDR3: TGTGCCAGCTCACCCCACAACCCAGGCACAGGGGGTTACAGCGGGAGGCCCACAGATACGCAGTATTTT. This translates into CASSPHNPGTGGYSGRPTDTQYF.

A word on this clone: The sample carries other DNA sequences with the same CDR3. This chain uses TRBV25-1 with TRBJ1-1; no firm D call. This CDR3 is 11 amino acids long. The V gene's germline CDR1 is MGHDK and CDR2 SYGVNS. V shed 7 bases and J shed 5 bases, with 8 bases lying between them. The CDR3 DNA reads as TGTGCCAGCACGAGGAATACTGAAGCTTTCTTT. Protein: CASTRNTEAFF. Variable domain in full (rest from reference TRBV25-1 and TRBJ1-1): EADIYQTPRYLVIGTGKKITLECSQTMGHDKMYWYQQDPGMELHLIHYSYGVNSTEKGDLSSESTVSRIRTEHFPLTLESARPSHTSQYLCASTRNTEAFFGQGTRLTVV.

The chain combines TRBV5-1 with TRBJ2-7; D remains ambiguous. V was pared by 0 bases and J by 3 bases, with 13 bases between. The CDR3 runs 15 residues. The germline gives CDR1 SGHRS, CDR2 YFSETQ. The CDR3 DNA follows: TGCGCCAGCAGCTTGGGCAGGCCTGGTCTCTACGAGCAGTACGTC. This gives the protein CASSLGRPGLYEQYV.

The chain uses TRBV29-1 and TRBJ2-5, with D perhaps matching TRBD2 (5 bases). CDR1 is SQVTM and CDR2 is ANQGSEA in the germline V gene. The CDR3 is 13 residues long. The CDR3 coding sequence is TGCAGTACCACCGGGGATTCCCAAGAGACCCAGTACTTC. Translating gives CSTTGDSQETQYF.